The 2 T cell receptor beta chains below were found in one sample sequenced in a study of blood T cell repertoires in COVID-19. TCRdb's copy holds only in-frame clones and misses some; the assay was immunoSEQ multiplex PCR. The sample lists approximately 170,000 clones; approximately 90% were seen once. The sample was peripheral blood. These receptors were taken from a man in his sixties with acute or convalescent COVID-19.

The chain recombines TRBV30 with TRBJ2-7; TRBD1 agrees at 7 bases. The junction had 6 bases not matched to a gene; V was cut back by 4 bases and J by 3 bases. The CDR3 extends over 13 amino acids. Germline V lookup: CDR1 GTSNPN, CDR2 SVGIG (reference sequence). DNA for the CDR3: TGTGCCTGGACCCAGACAGGGATCTACGAGCAGTACTTC. Protein: CAWTQTGIYEQYF.

The rearrangement joins TRBV5-1 to TRBJ2-3, with TRBD2 matching over 7 bases. CDR1 and CDR2 from the germline V gene are SGHRS and YFSETQ. The CDR3 contains 17 residues. V lost 0 bases, J lost 3 bases, and 10 bases stayed unmatched. The CDR3 protein is CASSLDGTGGWTDTQYF. The CDR3 DNA follows: TGCGCCAGCAGCTTGGATGGGACCGGGGGGTGGACAGATACGCAGTATTTT.